These 32 T cell receptor beta chains originate from one sample sequenced in a study of long-term antiretroviral therapy in people with HIV. A v3.0 immunoSEQ assay was performed at survey level. Measured with immunoSEQ multiplex PCR; TCRdb has only the in-frame clones, and not every one. Of about 28,000 clones in the sample, approximately 90% were seen once. Sample: unsorted PBMCs, taken 0.5 years after starting antiretroviral therapy. The receptors come from a woman between 18 and 29 years old with HIV.

This sequence joins TRBV4-2 and TRBJ1-2, with D uncertain. Germline V gene sequence: CDR1 LGHNA, CDR2 YNFKEQ. CDR3 size: 13 residues. With 4 bases removed from V and 7 bases from J, the gap between germline ends came to 13 bases. The CDR3 coding sequence is TGTGCCAGCAGCCCTCCTTCGGTTGGTGGCTACACCTTC. Protein sequence: CASSPPSVGGYTF.

The CDR3 region has the DNA TGCGCCAGCAGCCAAGACCAGGAAAACTATGGCTACACCTTC. Amino acids: CASSQDQENYGYTF. The chain uses TRBV4-3 and TRBJ1-2, with D unclear. The CDR3 contains 14 residues. Trimming took 0 bases from V and 2 from J, leaving 7 bases between them. Per germline, CDR1 LGHNA and CDR2 YSLEER.

This rearrangement joins TRBV25-1 to TRBJ2-5; tentative D call: TRBD1 (6 bases). This CDR3 contains 14 residues. V dropped 2 bases and J dropped 5 bases, with 12 bases sitting between them. Per the germline V gene, CDR1 is MGHDK and CDR2 is SYGVNS. The CDR3 loop is CASSEARGWETQYF. The CDR3 region has the DNA TGTGCCAGCAGTGAAGCGAGGGGGTGGGAGACCCAGTACTTC.

In its sample, this clone was seen once. This rearrangement joins TRBV7-9 to TRBJ2-5; the D gene is possibly TRBD1 (6 bases). Germline CDR1 SEHNR, CDR2 FQNEAQ (reference sequence). V dropped 5 bases and J dropped 2 bases, with 15 bases sitting between them. This CDR3 contains 15 residues. The CDR3 is CASSGRQVDQETQYF. The CDR3 DNA sequence: TGTGCCAGCAGCGGGCGACAGGTAGATCAAGAGACCCAGTACTTC.

J is TRBJ1-2 and V is TRBV4-2; maybe TRBD1 (5 bases). Per the germline V gene, CDR1 is LGHNA and CDR2 is YNFKEQ. The CDR3 length is 19 residues. V was cut by 0 bases and J by 2 bases, with 22 bases left in between. CDR3 nucleotide sequence: TGTGCCAGCAGCCAAGAACTGGCTCGGGACGGGTCACAGAACTATGGCTACACCTTC. It specifies CASSQELARDGSQNYGYTF.

The chain carries TRBV5-1 and TRBJ2-1; TRBD2 matches at 7 bases. J gave up 8 bases and V 3 bases, and 5 bases lay outside the gene matches. The CDR3 runs 13 residues. Germline CDR1 is SGHRS and CDR2 is YFSETQ. CDR3 sequence (DNA): TGCGCCAGCAGCTGGCCGGGGGGAGATGAGCAGTTCTTC. Its protein product is CASSWPGGDEQFF.

The chain combines TRBV28 with TRBJ2-1; 8 positions agree with TRBD1. V lost 3 bases and J lost 4; bases outside the gene matches: 8. The CDR3 sequence is 16 residues long. Germline V gene sequence: CDR1 MDHEN, CDR2 SYDVKM. Here the CDR3 reads CASSFPVGTGYNEQFF. CDR3 DNA sequence: TGTGCCAGCAGTTTTCCGGTTGGGACAGGATACAATGAGCAGTTCTTC.

The chain joins TRBV7-8 to TRBJ1-4; unclear D gene. This CDR3 spans 16 amino acids. Trimming stripped 1 base from V and 6 bases from J, with 15 bases between. CDR1 and CDR2 (germline): SGHVS, FQNEAQ. This CDR3 is CASSLGRLGFDEKLFF. As DNA, the CDR3 is TGTGCCAGCAGCTTAGGTCGTTTGGGTTTTGATGAAAAACTGTTTTTT.

The rearrangement uses TRBV5-1 and TRBJ2-1; D gene unclear. The V and J ends lost 3 bases and 7 bases respectively, with 5 bases between them. The CDR3 totals 11 residues. Germline assignment: CDR1 SGHRS and CDR2 YFSETQ. The CDR3 DNA follows: TGCGCCAGCAGCTGGGCGAATGAGCAGTTCTTC. Protein: CASSWANEQFF.

The gene calls are TRBV4-3 and TRBJ2-1, with a tentative D call TRBD2 (7 bases). The length of the CDR3 is 17 residues. Germline CDR1 reads LGHNA; CDR2 reads YSLEER. The ends were cut back, 1 base at V and 3 bases at J, with 16 bases in the middle. The CDR3 DNA reads TGCGCCAGCAGCCAAGGAGGGGGGGCAGCGTACTACAATGAGCAGTTCTTC. Amino acids: CASSQGGGAAYYNEQFF.

This clone has only a few counts. V usage is TRBV2 and J usage is TRBJ1-2; D remains unclear. The CDR3 extends over 14 amino acids. V lost 6 bases and J lost 7, with 18 bases in between. CDR1 and CDR2 (germline): SNHLY, FYNNEI. Written as DNA, the CDR3 is TGTGCCAGCAGCCCTGTTCCCGGTCCAGGTGGCTACACCTTC. This codes for CASSPVPGPGGYTF.

The chain is built from TRBV7-2 and TRBJ1-1; 7 bases line up with TRBD1. The CDR3 runs to 12 residues. V lost 5 bases and J lost 10; bases outside the gene matches: 7. Germline V gene sequence: CDR1 SGHTA, CDR2 FQGNSA. CDR3 region: CASSPDRALAFF. The CDR3 DNA sequence: TGTGCCAGCAGCCCCGACAGGGCTTTAGCTTTCTTT.

The chain is built from TRBV6-5 and TRBJ2-1, with a weak D call TRBD1 (6 bases). With 3 bases removed from V and 4 bases from J, the gap between germline ends came to 7 bases. Germline V gene data show CDR1 as MNHEY and CDR2 as SVGAGI. The CDR3 is 13 residues long. The CDR3 loop is CASSYTGYNEQFF. The CDR3 nucleotides are TGTGCCAGCAGTTATACAGGGTACAATGAGCAGTTCTTC.

The chain joins TRBV5-1 to TRBJ2-1, with D unresolved. The V end was cut by 1 base, the J end by 10 bases, with 6 bases between. The CDR3 runs to 11 residues. In germline, CDR1 is SGHRS, CDR2 YFSETQ. CDR3 DNA sequence: TGCGCCAGCAGCTTGCTTGGGGAGCAGTTCTTC. Translating it yields CASSLLGEQFF. The whole variable domain, remainder taken from reference TRBV5-1 and TRBJ2-1, is KAGVTQTPRYLIKTRGQQVTLSCSPISGHRSVSWYQQTPGQGLQFLFEYFSETQRNKGNFPGRFSGRQFSNSRSEMNVSTLELGDSALYLCASSLLGEQFFGPGTRLTVL.

The count of this clone is one. This chain uses TRBV27 with TRBJ1-5; D may be TRBD1 (5 bases). The CDR3 covers 14 residues. Trimming stripped 5 bases from V and 3 bases from J, with 11 bases between. Germline loops: CDR1 MNHEY, CDR2 SMNVEV (reference sequence). CDR3 bases: TGTGCCAGCAGTCAATCAGGGAACAATCAGCCCCAGCATTTT. It yields the protein CASSQSGNNQPQHF.

The rearrangement joins TRBV5-4 to TRBJ2-3, with 7 bases that match TRBD2. The CDR3 loop spans 15 amino acids. The germline V gene has CDR1 SGHNT and CDR2 YYREEE (reference sequence). The V and J ends lost 4 bases and 5 bases, in that order; junction bases with no gene match: 10. The CDR3 nucleotides are TGTGCCAGCAGCCCAAGGGGAGGGCGCGGAGATACGCAGTATTTT. Its protein product is CASSPRGGRGDTQYF.

The chain recombines TRBV9 with TRBJ2-2; 8 bases map to TRBD1. The CDR3 spans 14 residues. Germline CDR1 SGDLS, CDR2 YYNGEE. J was trimmed by 4 bases and V by 5 bases; bases with no gene match: 4. The CDR3 DNA reads TGTGCCAGCAGTGGACAGGGAAGCACCGGGGAGCTGTTTTTT. Translated: CASSGQGSTGELFF.

The chain uses TRBV27 and TRBJ2-1, with D unclear. This CDR3 is 11 amino acids long. Trimming pared 6 bases from V and 4 bases from J, leaving 4 bases between. The germline CDR1 and CDR2 sequences are MNHEY and SMNVEV (reference sequence). DNA for the CDR3: TGTGCCAGCAGGGAATACAATGAGCAGTTCTTC. Protein: CASREYNEQFF.

This chain joins TRBV9 and TRBJ2-5; 12 nucleotides line up with TRBD1. The J segment lost 1 base and the V segment lost 3 bases, leaving 4 bases of the junction unmatched. The CDR3 length is 16 residues. In germline, CDR1 is SGDLS, CDR2 YYNGEE. The CDR3 sequence is CASSAGTGGTQETQYF. CDR3 nucleotides: TGTGCCAGCAGCGCCGGGACAGGGGGCACCCAAGAGACCCAGTACTTC. Complete variable domain (other parts from reference TRBV9 and TRBJ2-5): DSGVTQTPKHLITATGQRVTLRCSPRSGDLSVYWYQQSLDQGLQFLIQYYNGEERAKGNILERFSAQQFPDLHSELNLSSLELGDSALYFCASSAGTGGTQETQYFGPGTRLLVL.

The chain uses TRBV27 and TRBJ2-7, with 8 bases that match TRBD1. This CDR3 is built from 17 residues. Per the germline V gene, CDR1 is MNHEY and CDR2 is SMNVEV (reference sequence). Losses at the gene ends were 6 bases for V and 3 bases for J; bases not matched to a gene: 16. In nucleotides, the CDR3 is TGTGCCAGCAGACCGACCCCCGGGACAGGCCCCTTCTACGAGCAGTACTTC. Translating gives CASRPTPGTGPFYEQYF.

V is TRBV9 and J is TRBJ2-7; 8 positions match TRBD2. The CDR3 contains 17 residues. The junction had 12 bases not matched to a gene; V was cut back by 0 bases and J by 4 bases. Germline V gives CDR1 SGDLS, CDR2 YYNGEE. The CDR3 is CASSVGPAAGGGYEQYF. CDR3 coding DNA: TGTGCCAGCAGCGTAGGCCCCGCGGCGGGAGGCGGGTACGAGCAGTACTTC.

This chain links TRBV4-3 with TRBJ2-7, with D perhaps TRBD2 (6 bases). Germline loops: CDR1 LGHNA, CDR2 YSLEER. Trimming took 2 bases from V and 3 from J, leaving 14 bases between them. The length of the CDR3 is 15 residues. The chain's CDR3 is CASSQNLAKSYEQYF. CDR3 DNA sequence: TGCGCCAGCAGCCAAAACCTAGCGAAGAGCTACGAGCAGTACTTC.

This chain joins TRBV7-3 and TRBJ2-1; 11 nucleotides line up with TRBD2. Germline V gene sequence: CDR1 SGHTA, CDR2 FQGTGA. CDR3 size: 13 residues. V gave up 4 bases and J gave up 7 bases; unmatched junction bases: 0. The CDR3 DNA is TGTGCCAGCAGCTCTAGCGGGGGGAATGAGCAGTTCTTC. Translated, it gives CASSSSGGNEQFF.

V and J are TRBV27 and TRBJ2-7; 7 nucleotides align to TRBD1. CDR3 size: 16 residues. The germline V gene has CDR1 MNHEY and CDR2 SMNVEV (reference sequence). The junction had 18 bases not matched to a gene; V was cut back by 6 bases and J by 7 bases. The CDR3 coding sequence is TGTGCCAGCAGCACCCAAACTCCGCGGACAGGTTCAGAGCAGTACTTC. As protein: CASSTQTPRTGSEQYF.

V gene TRBV6-1 combines with J gene TRBJ2-7; 7 nucleotides match TRBD2. Trimming at V came to 7 bases and at J to 4 bases, leaving 7 bases not matched to a gene. Germline V CDR1 and CDR2: MNHNS, SASEGT. This CDR3 has 13 residues. The CDR3 DNA reads TGTGCCAGCACCCTGTGGGGAGGGTACGAGCAGTACTTC. It codes for CASTLWGGYEQYF.

This clone was counted a few times. DNA of the CDR3: TGTGCCAGCAGTCCCCTTGAGGGGAATGAAAAACTGTTTTTT. Protein sequence: CASSPLEGNEKLFF. This sequence joins TRBV28 and TRBJ1-4; D possibly corresponds to TRBD1 (5 bases). Germline V gene lookup returns CDR1 MDHEN and CDR2 SYDVKM. CDR3 size: 14 residues. The ends were cut back, 5 bases at V and 5 bases at J, with 12 bases in the middle.

This clone was observed a handful of times. J is TRBJ1-5 and V is TRBV2; possible D gene TRBD1, 5 bases. The CDR3 consists of 15 residues. Trimming cost V 6 bases and J 7 bases, with 19 bases left between them. Germline CDR1 SNHLY, CDR2 FYNNEI. The CDR3 loop is CASSDDTRWGQPQHF. The CDR3, as DNA: TGTGCCAGCAGCGATGACACTCGTTGGGGGCAGCCCCAGCATTTT.

The V gene is TRBV10-1, the J gene TRBJ2-2; D call uncertain. The germline V and J ends were trimmed by 3 bases and 2 bases, with 1 base remaining between them. The V gene's germline CDR1 is WNHNN and CDR2 SYGVQD (reference sequence). The CDR3 consists of 12 residues. CDR3 in DNA: TGCGCCAGCAGTGACAACACCGGGGAGCTGTTTTTT. It codes for CASSDNTGELFF.

The chain carries TRBV2 and TRBJ1-1, with 10 bases that match TRBD1. CDR3 length: 15 residues. The germline CDR1 and CDR2 sequences are SNHLY and FYNNEI. Losses at the gene ends were 4 bases for V and 1 base for J; bases not matched to a gene: 3. The CDR3 sequence: CASSGQGARNTEAFF. The CDR3 coding sequence is TGTGCCAGCAGTGGACAGGGGGCCAGGAACACTGAAGCTTTCTTT.

This clone was recorded once. V is TRBV7-6 and J is TRBJ2-7; 7 bases align to TRBD1. Germline V gives CDR1 SGHVS, CDR2 FNYEAQ. The ends lost 5 bases at V and 1 base at J; junction bases unmatched: 5. CDR3 length equals 14 residues. The CDR3 spells CASSQTGESYEQYF. DNA for the CDR3: TGTGCCAGCAGCCAAACAGGGGAGTCCTACGAGCAGTACTTC.

This sequence joins TRBV4-3 and TRBJ2-2, with 11 nucleotides matching TRBD2. CDR1 is LGHNA, CDR2 YSLEER, per germline. The CDR3 totals 17 residues. J gave up 7 bases and V 1 base, and 8 bases lay outside the gene matches. CDR3 sequence reads: CASSQVIAGGPGGELFF. The CDR3 nucleotides are TGCGCCAGCAGCCAAGTCATAGCGGGAGGGCCGGGCGGGGAGCTGTTTTTT.

The table lists this clone with a few counts. A read error may account for a junction end that differs from germline. The chain uses TRBV7-9 and TRBJ1-2, with TRBD1 matching over 7 bases. Germline CDR1 and CDR2: SEHNR and FQNEAQ (reference sequence). The CDR3 totals 11 residues. The CDR3 nucleotides read TGTGCCAGCAGCTTAGCGGGGACAGAGGCCTTC. It encodes CASSLAGTEAF.